This TCR beta chain is from a study of blood T cell repertoires in COVID-19. CDR1 and CDR2 from the germline V gene are LGHDT and YNNKEL (reference sequence). This CDR3 has 16 residues. Trimming shortened V by 4 bases and J by 6 bases, and 18 bases separated the two germline ends. Repertoires were generated with immunoSEQ multiplex PCR, while TCRdb's copy carries only in-frame clones and drops some. Seen here are 95,000 to 120,000 clones, just over 85% observed once, and the top ten hold under 3%. The sequence came from a human donor in a cohort sampled during active COVID-19. The chain has TRBV3-1 (or the pseudogene TRBV3-2) and TRBJ2-2; D possibly corresponds to TRBD2 (6 bases). Sequencing was done on a sample of peripheral blood. The CDR3 nucleotides are TGTGCCAGCAGCCCGTGGGGGAGGCCCCCTCCCGGGGAGCTGTTTTTT. This encodes CASSPWGRPPPGELFF.